These 10 T cell receptor beta chains share one sample of origin, sequenced in a study of T cell responses to AZD1222 COVID-19 vaccine. Clones were read by immunoSEQ multiplex PCR, and TCRdb kept only the in-frame ones, dropping some. Here the sample spans more than 150,000 clones, roughly nine tenths being singletons. The material was peripheral blood, obtained 28 days after the second AZD1222 dose. These receptors all stem from an adult who received the AZD1222 COVID-19 vaccine.

The rearrangement joins TRBV28 to TRBJ1-2; a possible D gene is TRBD1 (5 bases). CDR1 is MDHEN and CDR2 is SYDVKM in the germline V gene. CDR3 length: 14 residues. V was shortened by 7 bases and J by 8 bases, with 20 bases between the two germline ends. The DNA of the CDR3 is TGTGCCAGCAAGAACTCCGGGGCCCGGTTGGGCTACACCTTC. Translation: CASKNSGARLGYTF.

This sequence joins TRBV11-2 and TRBJ2-6; no clear D gene. Trimming shortened V by 5 bases and J by 0 bases, and 8 bases separated the two germline ends. The germline gives CDR1 SGHAT, CDR2 FQNNGV. The CDR3 has 15 amino acids. This chain's CDR3 is CASSVTFSGANVLTF. Written as DNA, the CDR3 is TGTGCCAGCAGCGTCACTTTCTCTGGGGCCAACGTCCTGACTTTC.

This sequence joins TRBV5-4 and TRBJ2-1; TRBD2 matches at 11 bases. J was trimmed by 3 bases and V by 4 bases; bases with no gene match: 3. The CDR3 runs to 15 residues. Germline CDR1 is SGHNT and CDR2 is YYREEE (reference sequence). CDR3 DNA: TGTGCCAGCAGCCTGGGACTAGCGGACTACAATGAGCAGTTCTTC. It encodes CASSLGLADYNEQFF.

The chain recombines TRBV7-2 with TRBJ1-5; 9 bases fit TRBD1. J gave up 0 bases and V 5 bases, and 8 bases lay outside the gene matches. Germline V gives CDR1 SGHTA, CDR2 FQGNSA. The CDR3 covers 17 residues. The CDR3 DNA reads as TGTGCCAGCAGCCTCGGACAGGGGTCCTTTAGCAATCAGCCCCAGCATTTT. Translated: CASSLGQGSFSNQPQHF.

The chain links TRBV6-2 or TRBV6-3 to TRBJ2-7; D remains unclear. The germline V gene has CDR1 MNHEY and CDR2 SVGEGT. The CDR3 covers 14 residues. The V end lost 4 bases, the J end lost 2 bases, and 12 bases lay between the germline ends. The CDR3 reads CASSSFLGTYEQYF. For the CDR3, the DNA is TGTGCCAGCAGTTCCTTCCTAGGAACCTACGAGCAGTACTTC.

CDR3 in amino acids: CAWSNPGPDTQYF. In DNA, the CDR3 is TGTGCCTGGAGTAACCCAGGACCAGATACGCAGTATTTT. The J gene is TRBJ2-3, the V gene TRBV30; no clear D. Trimming took 2 bases from V and 4 from J, leaving 10 bases between them. The CDR3 is 13 residues long. The germline V gene encodes CDR1 GTSNPN and CDR2 SVGIG (reference sequence).

This chain joins TRBV28 and TRBJ2-7, with TRBD2 matching 8 bases. This CDR3 is 13 amino acids long. V shed 6 bases and J 3 bases; nucleotides not matched to a gene: 4. Germline loops: CDR1 MDHEN, CDR2 SYDVKM. CDR3 in DNA: TGTGCCAGCAGACTAGCGGCTTACTACGAGCAGTACTTC. Translated, it gives CASRLAAYYEQYF.

CDR3 sequence: CASSLPSNTEAFF. The CDR3 DNA reads as TGTGCCAGCAGCCTACCAAGTAACACTGAAGCTTTCTTT. The chain carries TRBV5-4 and TRBJ1-1, with D unresolved. Trimming took off 4 bases at V and 2 bases at J, with 9 bases between the two ends. This CDR3 is 13 amino acids long. CDR1 and CDR2 from the germline V gene are SGHNT and YYREEE (reference sequence).

The J gene is TRBJ1-3, the V gene TRBV21-1; no check of the table's D call, TRBD1, against the DNA was made. TRBV21-1 is termed a pseudogene. The CDR3 consists of 16 residues. DNA of the CDR3: TGTGCCAGCAGCAAAGTGTACAGTATCTCTGGAAACACCATATATTTT. Translation gives CASSKVYSISGNTIYF.

The CDR3 sequence is CASKGTYEQYF. The CDR3 DNA reads as TGTGCCAGCAAAGGGACCTACGAGCAGTACTTC. The rearrangement links TRBV12-3 or TRBV12-4 to TRBJ2-7, with D uncertain. V was pared by 7 bases and J by 2 bases, with 6 bases between. CDR3 length: 11 residues.